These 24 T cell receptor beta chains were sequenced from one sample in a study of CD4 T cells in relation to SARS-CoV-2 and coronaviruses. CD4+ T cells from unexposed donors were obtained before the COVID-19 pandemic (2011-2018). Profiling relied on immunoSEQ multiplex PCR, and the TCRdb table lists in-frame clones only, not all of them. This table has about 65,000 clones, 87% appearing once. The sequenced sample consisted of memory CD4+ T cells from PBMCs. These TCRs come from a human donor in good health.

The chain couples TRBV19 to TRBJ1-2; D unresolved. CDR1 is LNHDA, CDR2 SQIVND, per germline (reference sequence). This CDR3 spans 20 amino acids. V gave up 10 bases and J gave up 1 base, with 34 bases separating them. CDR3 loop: CATSARVRSTPVSFNYGYTF. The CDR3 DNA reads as TGTGCCACCTCCGCCCGTGTTCGCTCCACCCCAGTTTCTTTTAACTATGGCTACACCTTC.

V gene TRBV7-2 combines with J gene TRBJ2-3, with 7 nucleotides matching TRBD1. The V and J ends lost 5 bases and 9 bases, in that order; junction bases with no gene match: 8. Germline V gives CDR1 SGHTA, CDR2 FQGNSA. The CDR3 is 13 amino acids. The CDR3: CASSPGWTGTQYF. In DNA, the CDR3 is TGTGCCAGCAGCCCGGGGTGGACAGGAACGCAGTATTTT.

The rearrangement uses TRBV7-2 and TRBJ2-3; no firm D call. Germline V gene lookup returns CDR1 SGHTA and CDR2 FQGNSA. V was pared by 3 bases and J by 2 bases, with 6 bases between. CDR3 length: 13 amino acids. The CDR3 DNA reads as TGTGCCAGCAGCTTTCTTTTCACAGATACGCAGTATTTT. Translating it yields CASSFLFTDTQYF.

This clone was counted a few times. CDR3 region: CAWSGTGRGGYTF. CDR3 nucleotide sequence: TGTGCCTGGAGTGGAACAGGTCGCGGCGGCTACACCTTC. The rearrangement links TRBV30 to TRBJ1-2; maybe TRBD1 (5 bases). The CDR3 runs to 13 residues. The ends were cut back, 1 base at V and 8 bases at J, with 14 bases in the middle. Germline values: CDR1 GTSNPN, CDR2 SVGIG (reference sequence).

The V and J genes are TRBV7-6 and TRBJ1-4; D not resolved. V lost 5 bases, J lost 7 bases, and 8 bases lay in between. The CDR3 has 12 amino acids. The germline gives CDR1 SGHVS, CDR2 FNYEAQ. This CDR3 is CASSPMAEKLFF. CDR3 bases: TGTGCCAGCAGCCCGATGGCTGAAAAACTGTTTTTT.

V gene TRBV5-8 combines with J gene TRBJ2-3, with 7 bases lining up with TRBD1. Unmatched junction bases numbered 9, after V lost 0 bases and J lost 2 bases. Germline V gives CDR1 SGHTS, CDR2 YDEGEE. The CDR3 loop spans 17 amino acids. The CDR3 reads CASSLGRGSHLTDTQYF. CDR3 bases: TGTGCCAGCAGCTTGGGCAGGGGGTCACACCTCACAGATACGCAGTATTTT. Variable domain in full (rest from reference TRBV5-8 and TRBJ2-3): EAGVTQSPTHLIKTRGQQATLRCSPISGHTSVYWYQQALGLGLQFLLWYDEGEERNRGNFPPRFSGRQFPNYSSELNVNALELEDSALYLCASSLGRGSHLTDTQYFGPGTRLTVL.

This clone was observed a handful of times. The CDR3 nucleotides read TGCAGTGCTAGTGCGGGAGGCAAGGGGCAGTACTTC. Translation gives CSASAGGKGQYF. V usage is TRBV20-1 and J usage is TRBJ2-7; 8 bases are a match to TRBD2. CDR3 size: 12 residues. Germline V gene sequence: CDR1 DFQATT, CDR2 SNEGSKA (reference sequence). V lost 3 bases, J lost 9 bases, and 7 bases stayed unmatched.

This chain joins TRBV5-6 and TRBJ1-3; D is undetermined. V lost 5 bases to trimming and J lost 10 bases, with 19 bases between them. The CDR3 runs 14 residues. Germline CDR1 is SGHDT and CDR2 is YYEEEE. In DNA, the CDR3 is TGTGCCAGCAGGCCTACCGGGCCCCGGAGGACCATATATTTT. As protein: CASRPTGPRRTIYF.

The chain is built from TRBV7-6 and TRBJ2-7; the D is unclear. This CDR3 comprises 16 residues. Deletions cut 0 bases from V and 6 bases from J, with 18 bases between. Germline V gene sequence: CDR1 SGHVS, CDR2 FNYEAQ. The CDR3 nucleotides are TGTGCCAGCAGCTTAGCCCCTCCCGGGCGGTCGGGCGAGCAGTACTTC. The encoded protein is CASSLAPPGRSGEQYF.

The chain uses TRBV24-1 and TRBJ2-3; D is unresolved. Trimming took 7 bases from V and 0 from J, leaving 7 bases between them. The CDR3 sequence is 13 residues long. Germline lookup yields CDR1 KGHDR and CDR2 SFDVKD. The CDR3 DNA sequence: TGTGCCACCAGGGGATTTAGCACAGATACGCAGTATTTT. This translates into CATRGFSTDTQYF.

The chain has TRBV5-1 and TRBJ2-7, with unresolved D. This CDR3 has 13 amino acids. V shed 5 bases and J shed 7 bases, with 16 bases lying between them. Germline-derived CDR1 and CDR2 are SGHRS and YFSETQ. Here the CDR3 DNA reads TGCGCCAGCAGTCAGGATTCCTACGGAGAGCAGTACTTC. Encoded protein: CASSQDSYGEQYF.

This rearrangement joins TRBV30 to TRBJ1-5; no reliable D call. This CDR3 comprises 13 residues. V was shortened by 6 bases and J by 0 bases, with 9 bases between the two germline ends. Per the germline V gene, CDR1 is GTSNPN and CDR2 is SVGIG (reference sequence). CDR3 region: CACRAVSNQPQHF. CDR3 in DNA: TGTGCCTGTAGGGCGGTTAGCAATCAGCCCCAGCATTTT.

CDR3 amino acids: CASSLGTFSGNTIYF. CDR3 nucleotide sequence: TGTGCCAGCAGCTTAGGGACGTTCTCGGGAAACACCATATATTTT. The rearrangement links TRBV7-3 to TRBJ1-3; maybe TRBD1 (5 bases). The V and J ends lost 2 bases and 4 bases respectively, with 12 bases between them. From germline, CDR1 is SGHTA and CDR2 FQGTGA. CDR3 size: 15 residues.

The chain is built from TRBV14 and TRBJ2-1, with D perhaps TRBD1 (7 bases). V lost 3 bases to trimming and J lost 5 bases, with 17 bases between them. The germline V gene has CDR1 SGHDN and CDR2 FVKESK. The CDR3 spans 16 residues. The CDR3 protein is CASSHSVGRGDNEQFF. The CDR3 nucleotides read TGTGCCAGCAGCCACTCCGTGGGCAGGGGGGACAATGAGCAGTTCTTC.

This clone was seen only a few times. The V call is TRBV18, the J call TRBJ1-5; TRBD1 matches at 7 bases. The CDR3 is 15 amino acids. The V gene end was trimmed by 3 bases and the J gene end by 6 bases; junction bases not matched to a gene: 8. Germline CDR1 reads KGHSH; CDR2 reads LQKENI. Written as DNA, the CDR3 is TGTGCCAGCTCACCGGCCGGGACAGTCGGTCAGCCCCAGCATTTT. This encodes CASSPAGTVGQPQHF.

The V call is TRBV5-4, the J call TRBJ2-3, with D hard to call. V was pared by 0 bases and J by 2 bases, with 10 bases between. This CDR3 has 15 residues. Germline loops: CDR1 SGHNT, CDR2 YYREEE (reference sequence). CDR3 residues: CASSLAKVYTDTQYF. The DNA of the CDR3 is TGTGCCAGCAGCTTGGCCAAAGTTTACACAGATACGCAGTATTTT.

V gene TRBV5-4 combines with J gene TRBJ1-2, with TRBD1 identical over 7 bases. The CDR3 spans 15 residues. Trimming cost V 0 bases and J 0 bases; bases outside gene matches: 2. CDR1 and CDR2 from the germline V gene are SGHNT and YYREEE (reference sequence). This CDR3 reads CASSLVGTANYGYTF. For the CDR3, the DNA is TGTGCCAGCAGCTTGGTGGGGACAGCTAACTATGGCTACACCTTC.

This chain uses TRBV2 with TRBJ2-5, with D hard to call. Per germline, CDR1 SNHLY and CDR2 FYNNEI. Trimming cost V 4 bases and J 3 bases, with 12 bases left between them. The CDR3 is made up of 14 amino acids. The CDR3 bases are TGTGCCAGCAGTGCTTTAAGCAGAGAAGAGACCCAGTACTTC. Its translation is CASSALSREETQYF.

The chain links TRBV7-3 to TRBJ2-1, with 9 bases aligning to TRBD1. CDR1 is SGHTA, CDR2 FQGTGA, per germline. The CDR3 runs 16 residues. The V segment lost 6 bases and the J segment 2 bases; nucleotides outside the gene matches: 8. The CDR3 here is CASSFAGTGTYNEQFF. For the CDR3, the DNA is TGTGCCAGCAGTTTTGCCGGGACAGGGACCTACAATGAGCAGTTCTTC.

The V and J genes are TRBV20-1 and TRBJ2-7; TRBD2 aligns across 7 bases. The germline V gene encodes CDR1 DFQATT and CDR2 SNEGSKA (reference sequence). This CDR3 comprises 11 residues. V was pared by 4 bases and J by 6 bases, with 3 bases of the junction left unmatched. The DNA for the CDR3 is TGCAGTGCTATAGCGGGTATCGAGCAGTACTTC. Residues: CSAIAGIEQYF.

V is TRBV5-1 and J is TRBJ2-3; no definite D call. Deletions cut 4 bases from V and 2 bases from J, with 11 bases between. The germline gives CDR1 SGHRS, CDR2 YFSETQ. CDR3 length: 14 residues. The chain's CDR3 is CASSVDGATDTQYF. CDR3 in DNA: TGCGCCAGCAGCGTAGACGGAGCCACAGATACGCAGTATTTT.

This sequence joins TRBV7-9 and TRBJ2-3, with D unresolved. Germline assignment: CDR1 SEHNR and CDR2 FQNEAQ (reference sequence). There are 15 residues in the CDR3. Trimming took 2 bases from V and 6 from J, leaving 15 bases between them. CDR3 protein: CASSLRPTPVDTQYF. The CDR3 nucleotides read TGTGCCAGCAGCTTACGGCCGACTCCTGTGGATACGCAGTATTTT.

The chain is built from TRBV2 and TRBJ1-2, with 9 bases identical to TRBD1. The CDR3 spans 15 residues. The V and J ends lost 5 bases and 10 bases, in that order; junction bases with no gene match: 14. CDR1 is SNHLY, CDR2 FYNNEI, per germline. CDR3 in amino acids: CASSSLNRQGGVYTF. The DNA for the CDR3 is TGTGCCAGCAGTAGCCTTAACAGACAGGGGGGGGTCTACACCTTC.

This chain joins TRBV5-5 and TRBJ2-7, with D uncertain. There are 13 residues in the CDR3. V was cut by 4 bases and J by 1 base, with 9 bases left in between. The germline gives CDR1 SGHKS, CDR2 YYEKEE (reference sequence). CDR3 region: CASSGWSSYEQYF. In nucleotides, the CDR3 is TGTGCCAGCAGCGGGTGGAGTTCCTACGAGCAGTACTTC.